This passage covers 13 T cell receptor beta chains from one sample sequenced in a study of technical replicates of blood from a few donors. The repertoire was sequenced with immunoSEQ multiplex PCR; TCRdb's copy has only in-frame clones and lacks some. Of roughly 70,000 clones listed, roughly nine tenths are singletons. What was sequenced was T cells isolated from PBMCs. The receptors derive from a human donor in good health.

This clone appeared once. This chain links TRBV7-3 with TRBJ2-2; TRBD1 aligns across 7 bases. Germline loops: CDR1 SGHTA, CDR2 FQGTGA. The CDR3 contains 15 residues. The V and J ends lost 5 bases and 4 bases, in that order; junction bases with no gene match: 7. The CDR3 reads CASSPGGHSTGELFF. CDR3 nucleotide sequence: TGTGCCAGCAGCCCAGGGGGACACTCCACCGGGGAGCTGTTTTTT.

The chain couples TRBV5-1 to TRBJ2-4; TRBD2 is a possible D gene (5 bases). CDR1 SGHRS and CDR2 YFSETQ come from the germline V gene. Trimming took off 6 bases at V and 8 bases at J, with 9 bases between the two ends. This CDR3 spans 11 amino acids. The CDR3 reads CASTWGDIQYF. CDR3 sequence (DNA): TGCGCCAGCACCTGGGGAGACATTCAGTACTTC.

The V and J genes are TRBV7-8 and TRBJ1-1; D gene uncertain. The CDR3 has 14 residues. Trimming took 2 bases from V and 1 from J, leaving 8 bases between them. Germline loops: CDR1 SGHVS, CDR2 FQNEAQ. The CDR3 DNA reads TGTGCCAGCAGCTTACGACACCAGAACACTGAAGCTTTCTTT. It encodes CASSLRHQNTEAFF.

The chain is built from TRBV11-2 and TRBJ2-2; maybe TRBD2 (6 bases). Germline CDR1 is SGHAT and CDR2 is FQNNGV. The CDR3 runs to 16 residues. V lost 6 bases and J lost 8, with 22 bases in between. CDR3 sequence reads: CASSNIAERTGGELFF. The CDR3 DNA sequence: TGTGCCAGCAGTAATATAGCGGAGAGGACGGGAGGGGAGCTGTTTTTT.

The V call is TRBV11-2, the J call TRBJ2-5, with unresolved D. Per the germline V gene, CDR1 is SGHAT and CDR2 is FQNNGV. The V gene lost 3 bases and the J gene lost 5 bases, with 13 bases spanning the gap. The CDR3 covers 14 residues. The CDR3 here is CASSFHSRSETQYF. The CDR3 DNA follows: TGTGCCAGCAGCTTTCACAGTCGTTCGGAGACCCAGTACTTC.

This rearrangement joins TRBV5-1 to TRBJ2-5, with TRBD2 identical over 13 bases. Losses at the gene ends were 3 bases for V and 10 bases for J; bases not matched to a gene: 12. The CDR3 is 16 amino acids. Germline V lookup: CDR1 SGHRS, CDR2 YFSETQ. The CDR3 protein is CASSSSSLAGGPDQYF. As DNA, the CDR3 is TGCGCCAGCAGCTCATCTTCACTAGCGGGAGGGCCGGACCAGTACTTC.

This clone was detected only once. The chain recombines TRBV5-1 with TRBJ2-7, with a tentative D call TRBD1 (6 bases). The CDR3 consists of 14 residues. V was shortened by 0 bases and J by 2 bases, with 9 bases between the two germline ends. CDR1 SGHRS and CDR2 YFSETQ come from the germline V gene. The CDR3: CASSLGDRPYEQYF. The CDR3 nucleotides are TGCGCCAGCAGCTTGGGAGACAGGCCCTACGAGCAGTACTTC.

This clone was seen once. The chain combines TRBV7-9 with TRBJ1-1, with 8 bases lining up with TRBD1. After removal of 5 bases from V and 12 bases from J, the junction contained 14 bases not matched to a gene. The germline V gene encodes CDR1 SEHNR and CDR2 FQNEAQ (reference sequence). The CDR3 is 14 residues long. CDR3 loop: CASSPPRTGRFTFF. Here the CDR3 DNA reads TGTGCCAGCAGCCCACCCCGGACAGGGAGGTTCACTTTCTTT.

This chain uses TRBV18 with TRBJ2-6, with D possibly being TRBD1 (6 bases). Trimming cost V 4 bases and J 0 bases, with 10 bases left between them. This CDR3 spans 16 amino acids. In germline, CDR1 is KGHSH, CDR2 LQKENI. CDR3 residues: CASSLGQDSGANVLTF. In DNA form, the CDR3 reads TGTGCCAGCTCACTGGGACAAGACTCTGGGGCCAACGTCCTGACTTTC.

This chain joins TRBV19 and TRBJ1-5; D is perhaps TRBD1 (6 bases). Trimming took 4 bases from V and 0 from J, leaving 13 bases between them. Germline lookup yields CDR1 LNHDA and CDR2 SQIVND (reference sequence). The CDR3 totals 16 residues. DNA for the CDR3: TGTGCCAGTAGTAATGGACAGTGGATTAGCAATCAGCCCCAGCATTTT. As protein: CASSNGQWISNQPQHF.

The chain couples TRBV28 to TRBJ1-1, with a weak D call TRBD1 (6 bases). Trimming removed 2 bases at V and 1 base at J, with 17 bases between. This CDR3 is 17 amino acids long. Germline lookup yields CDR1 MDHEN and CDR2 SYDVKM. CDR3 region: CASSLGTPLISNTEAFF. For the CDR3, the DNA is TGTGCCAGCAGTTTAGGGACACCCCTCATATCGAACACTGAAGCTTTCTTT.

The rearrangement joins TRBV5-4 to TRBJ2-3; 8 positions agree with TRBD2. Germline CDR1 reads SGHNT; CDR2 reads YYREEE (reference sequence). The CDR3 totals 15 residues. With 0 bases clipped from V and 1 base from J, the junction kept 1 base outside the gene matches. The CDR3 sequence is CASSLEGLGTDTQYF. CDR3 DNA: TGTGCCAGCAGCTTGGAGGGACTAGGCACAGATACGCAGTATTTT. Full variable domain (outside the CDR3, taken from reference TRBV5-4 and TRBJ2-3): ETGVTQSPTHLIKTRGQQVTLRCSSQSGHNTVSWYQQALGQGPQFIFQYYREEENGRGNFPPRFSGLQFPNYSSELNVNALELDDSALYLCASSLEGLGTDTQYFGPGTRLTVL.

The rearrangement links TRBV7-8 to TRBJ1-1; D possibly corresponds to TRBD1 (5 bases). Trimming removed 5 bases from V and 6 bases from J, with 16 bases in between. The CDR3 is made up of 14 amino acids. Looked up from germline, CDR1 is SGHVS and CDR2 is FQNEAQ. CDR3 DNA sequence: TGTGCCAGCAGCCTGCGGGGGGTGGGGGCTGAAGCTTTCTTT. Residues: CASSLRGVGAEAFF.